This paragraph covers one T cell receptor (beta chain) sequence. Being one base from a much bigger clone, this may be a read error. Joint extraction of RNA and DNA used about 17-33 mg of bulk tissue that was unsorted. Starting material of 450 to 500 ng total RNA yielded TCR beta cDNA via a constant-region primer. Sequencing libraries for TCR beta derived from three nested multiplex PCR rounds that used slightly modified ARM-PCR. TCRdb passed the multiplex PCR reads through MiXCR, listing each CDR3 protein once. The repertoire holds some 95,000 distinct CDR3 sequences, with roughly 70% as singletons. This sample is part of a study of tumor-infiltrating lymphocytes in primary liver carcinoma. The sequence derives from a man in his forties with primary liver carcinoma and hepatitis B virus infection. Sequencing input: tumor-adjacent normal liver tissue.

CDR3 residues: CASGPPGQGYEQYF. CDR3 DNA sequence: TGTGCCAGCGGTCCTCCGGGACAGGGCTACGAGCAGTACTTC. The chain couples TRBV5-5 to TRBJ2-7; TRBD1 matches at 9 bases. The CDR3 covers 14 residues. Per the germline V gene, CDR1 is SGHKS and CDR2 is YYEKEE (reference sequence). Losses at the gene ends were 7 bases for V and 3 bases for J; bases not matched to a gene: 8.